This T cell receptor (beta chain) was found in a study of T cell repertoires in cytomegalovirus infection. Study as a whole: Alongside well-studied HLA-B-restricted CMV epitopes, recently identified HLA-C-restricted CMV epitopes were also used. General study results and limits: HLA-C-restricted CMV clonotypes gave the most frequent clonotype in two of eight donors.

The germline gives CDR1 MNHEY, CDR2 SMNVEV (reference sequence). This CDR3 has 14 residues. Trimming cost V 3 bases and J 2 bases, with 11 bases left between them. As to this clonotype: As yet, its antigen is unknown.

MiXCR was run by TCRdb on the reads, yielding one entry per CDR3 protein. The sample has some 200,000 distinct CDR3 sequences; 35% to 40% are singletons. The sample in question was CD8+ T cells from cultured PBMCs, obtained from culture after CMV antigen stimulation. The chain carries TRBV27 and TRBJ2-7, with TRBD1 as a possible D gene (5 bases). The sequence was obtained from a human donor in good health (CMV status not recorded). Some clones in this sample may be carry-over from other donors' samples. The DNA of the CDR3 is TGTGCCAGCAGTTTTACCAGGGCCCCCTACGAGCAGTACTTC. Translated: CASSFTRAPYEQYF.